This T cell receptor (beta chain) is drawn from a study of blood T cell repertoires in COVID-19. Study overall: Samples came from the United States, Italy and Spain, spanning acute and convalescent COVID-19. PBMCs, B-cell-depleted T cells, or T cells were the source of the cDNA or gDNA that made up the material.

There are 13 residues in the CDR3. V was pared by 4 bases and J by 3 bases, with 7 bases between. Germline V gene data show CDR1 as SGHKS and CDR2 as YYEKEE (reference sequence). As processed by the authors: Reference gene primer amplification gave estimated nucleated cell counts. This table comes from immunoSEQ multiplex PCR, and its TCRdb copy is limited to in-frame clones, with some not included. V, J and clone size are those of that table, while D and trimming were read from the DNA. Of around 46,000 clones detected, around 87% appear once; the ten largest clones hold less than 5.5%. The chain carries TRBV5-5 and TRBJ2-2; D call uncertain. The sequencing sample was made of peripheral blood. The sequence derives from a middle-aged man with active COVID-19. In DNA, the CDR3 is TGTGCCAGCAGCCGCCCGGACACCGGGGAGCTGTTTTTT. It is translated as CASSRPDTGELFF.